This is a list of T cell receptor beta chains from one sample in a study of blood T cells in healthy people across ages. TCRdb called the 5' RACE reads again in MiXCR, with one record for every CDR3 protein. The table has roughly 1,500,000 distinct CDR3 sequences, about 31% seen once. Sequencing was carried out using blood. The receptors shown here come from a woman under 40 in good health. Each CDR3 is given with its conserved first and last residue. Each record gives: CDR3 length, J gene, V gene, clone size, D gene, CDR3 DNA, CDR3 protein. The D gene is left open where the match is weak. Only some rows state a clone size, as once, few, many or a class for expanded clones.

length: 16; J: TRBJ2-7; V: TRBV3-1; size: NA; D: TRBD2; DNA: TGTGCCAGCAGCCAAGATTCAGGACTAGGGTCCTACGAGCAGTACTTC; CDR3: CASSQDSGLGSYEQYF
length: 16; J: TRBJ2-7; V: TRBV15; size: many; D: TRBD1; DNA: TGTGCCACCAGCAGTGACCAGACAGGGGAATCATTCGAGCAGTACTTC; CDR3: CATSSDQTGESFEQYF
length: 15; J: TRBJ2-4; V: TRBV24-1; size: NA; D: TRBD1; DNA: TGTGCCACCAGTGAACAAGGACAGGCCTTAGGGGAGCAGTACTTC; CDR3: CATSEQGQALGEQYF
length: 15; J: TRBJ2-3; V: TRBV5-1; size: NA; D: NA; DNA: TGCGCCAGCAGCCTCCAGACGGGCGGCACAGATACGCAGTATTTT; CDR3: CASSLQTGGTDTQYF
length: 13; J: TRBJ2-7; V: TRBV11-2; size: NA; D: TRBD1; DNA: TGTGCCAGCAGCTCGGGACAGTACTGCGAGCAGTACTTC; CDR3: CASSSGQYCEQYF
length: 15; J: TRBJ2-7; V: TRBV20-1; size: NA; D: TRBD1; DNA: TGCAGTGCTAGACCGAGGGACAGGGGGGTCTACGAGCAGTACTTC; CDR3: CSARPRDRGVYEQYF
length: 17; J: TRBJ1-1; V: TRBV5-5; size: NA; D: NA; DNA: TGTGCCAGCAGCTGGGATCAAGGGGTCGGACGTGGCACTGAAGCTTTCTTT; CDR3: CASSWDQGVGRGTEAFF
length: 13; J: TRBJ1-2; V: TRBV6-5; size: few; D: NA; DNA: TGTGCCAGCAAGTCGGGGACTAACTATGGCTACACCTTC; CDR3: CASKSGTNYGYTF
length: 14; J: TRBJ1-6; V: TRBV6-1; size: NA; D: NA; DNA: TGTGCCAGCAGTGATACAGGGAGAAATTCACCCCTCCACTTT; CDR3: CASSDTGRNSPLHF
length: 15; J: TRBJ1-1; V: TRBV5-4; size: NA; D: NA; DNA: TGTGCCAGCAGCCGAAAGCTATTAGAGAACACTGAAGCTTTCTTT; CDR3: CASSRKLLENTEAFF
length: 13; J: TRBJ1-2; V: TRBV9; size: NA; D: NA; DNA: TGTGCCAGCAGCGTAGGTAGGGATTCTGGCTACACCTTC; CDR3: CASSVGRDSGYTF
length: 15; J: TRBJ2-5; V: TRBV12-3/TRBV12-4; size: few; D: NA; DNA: TGTGCCAGCAGTTTAGCAGGGAGCCACCAAGAGACCCAGTACTTC; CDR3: CASSLAGSHQETQYF
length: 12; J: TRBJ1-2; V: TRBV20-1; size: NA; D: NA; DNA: TGCAGTGCTCTCGTTGGAGGCTATGGCTACACCTTC; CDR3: CSALVGGYGYTF
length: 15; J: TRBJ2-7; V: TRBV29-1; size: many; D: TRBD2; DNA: TGCAGCGCCGAGCTAGCGGGAGGGCCGGTCAGGGAGCAGTACTTC; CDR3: CSAELAGGPVREQYF
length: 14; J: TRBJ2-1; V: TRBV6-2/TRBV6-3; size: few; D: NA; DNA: TGTGCCAGCAGTTACTCTCCGGGGAGGAATGAGCAGTTCTTC; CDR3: CASSYSPGRNEQFF
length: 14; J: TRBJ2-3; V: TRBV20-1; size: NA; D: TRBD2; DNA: TGCAGTGCCCCGGGACTACTCCCGCCAGATACGCAGTATTTT; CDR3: CSAPGLLPPDTQYF
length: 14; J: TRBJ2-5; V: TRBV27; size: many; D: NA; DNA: TGTGCCAGCAGTTTATTCGGGGGCCAAGAGACCCAGTACTTC; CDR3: CASSLFGGQETQYF
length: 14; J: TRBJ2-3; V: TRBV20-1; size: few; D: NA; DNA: TGCAGTGCTCTTTCCCCGAAAATCACAGATACGCAGTATTTT; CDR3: CSALSPKITDTQYF
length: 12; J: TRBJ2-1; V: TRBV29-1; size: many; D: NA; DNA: TGCAGCGAGATCCGGTTAAACAATGAGCAGTTCTTC; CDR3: CSEIRLNNEQFF
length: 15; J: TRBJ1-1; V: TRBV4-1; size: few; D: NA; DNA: TGCGCCAGCAGCCAAGATTCGGGGGTACGCACTGAAGCTTTCTTT; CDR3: CASSQDSGVRTEAFF
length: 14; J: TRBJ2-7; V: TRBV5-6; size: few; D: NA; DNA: TGTGCCAGCAGCCCCTCCGGTGGAGTCTACGAGCAGTACTTC; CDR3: CASSPSGGVYEQYF
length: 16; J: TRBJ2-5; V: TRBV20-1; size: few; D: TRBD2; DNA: TGCAGTGCTAGACCACTAGCGGGGGGATTCCAAGAGACCCAGTACTTC; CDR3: CSARPLAGGFQETQYF
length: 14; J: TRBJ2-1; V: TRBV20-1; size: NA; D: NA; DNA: TGCAGTGCTTTCACAGGGATCATCTACAATGAGCAGTTCTTC; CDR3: CSAFTGIIYNEQFF
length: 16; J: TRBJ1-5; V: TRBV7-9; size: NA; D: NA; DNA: TGTGCCAGCAGCTTAACAGGGATTGGAGGCAATCAGCCCCAGCATTTT; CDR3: CASSLTGIGGNQPQHF
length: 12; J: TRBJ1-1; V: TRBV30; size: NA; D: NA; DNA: TGTGCCTGGAACAGAGGAAGGGCGGGAGCTTTCTTT; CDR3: CAWNRGRAGAFF
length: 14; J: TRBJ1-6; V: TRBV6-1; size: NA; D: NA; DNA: TGTGCCAGCAAGGGGGTTTCCTATAATTCACCCCTCCACTTT; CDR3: CASKGVSYNSPLHF
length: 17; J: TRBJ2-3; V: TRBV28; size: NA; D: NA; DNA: TGTGCCAGCAGTTTGGCCGGAGAGGGGAAGCAGACAGATACGCAGTATTTT; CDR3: CASSLAGEGKQTDTQYF
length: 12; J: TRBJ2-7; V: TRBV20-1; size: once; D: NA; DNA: TGCAGTGCTATAGGGACACTGAACGAGCAGTACTTC; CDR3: CSAIGTLNEQYF
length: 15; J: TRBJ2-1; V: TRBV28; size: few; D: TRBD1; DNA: TGTGCCAGCAGTCCGAGGGGACAGGGAAACAATGAGCAGTTCTTC; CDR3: CASSPRGQGNNEQFF
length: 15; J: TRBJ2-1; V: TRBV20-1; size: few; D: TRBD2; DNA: TGCAGTGCTAGAGATCGTCAGGCGGGGGGGAGGGAGCAGTTCTTC; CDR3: CSARDRQAGGREQFF
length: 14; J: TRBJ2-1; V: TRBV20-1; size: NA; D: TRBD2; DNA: TGCAGTGCCTCACGAGCGGGGCTCAACAATGAGCAGTTCTTC; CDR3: CSASRAGLNNEQFF
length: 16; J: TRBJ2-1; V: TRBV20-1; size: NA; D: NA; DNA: TGCAGGGACGGTTTGGCGGAGGGCCGTACCTACAATGAGCAGTTCTTC; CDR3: CRDGLAEGRTYNEQFF
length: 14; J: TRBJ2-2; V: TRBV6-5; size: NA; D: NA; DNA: TGTGCCAGCAGTTACAGACCCTACACCGGGGAGCTGTTTTTT; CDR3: CASSYRPYTGELFF